This T cell receptor beta chain was documented in a study of T cells in Graves' hyperthyroidism and ophthalmopathy. Study-wide findings and caveats: Most expanded thyroid clonotypes above 0.001 recurred in blood.

As for this clonotype: No antigen is known for it.

Researchers amplified the TCR beta CDR3 regions from RNA transcripts. A first-round RT-PCR of the TCR CDR3 used the HTBI primer set. One entry per CDR3 protein, called by TCRdb with MiXCR from the multiplex PCR reads. The sample gives 750,000 to 900,000 distinct CDR3 sequences, 38% of which show up once; 8.9% is in the top ten. Trimming pared 0 bases from V and 6 bases from J, leaving 15 bases between. CDR3 length: 15 amino acids. Germline loops: CDR1 LNHNV, CDR2 YYDKDF (reference sequence). The specimen was blood. The rearrangement joins TRBV15 to TRBJ2-7, with no clear D. The source is a man aged 18 to 29 with Graves' hyperthyroidism. CDR3 residues: CATSRDSGGSLEQYF. The DNA of the CDR3 is TGTGCCACCAGCAGAGATTCGGGCGGTTCGCTCGAGCAGTACTTC.